In its sample, the clone carrying this TCR beta chain was seen a few times. TCRdb itself ran the 5' RACE reads through MiXCR, one entry per CDR3 protein. The sample has more than 65,000 distinct CDR3 sequences, 3.5% to 6% seen once. This sample stems from a study of early T cells in non-severe SARS-CoV-2 infection. For the study at large: Bulk RNA taken from unsorted whole blood was sequenced, leaving chains unpaired.

Trimming cost V 3 bases and J 3 bases, with 14 bases left between them. Germline CDR1 and CDR2: MDHEN and SYDVKM. This CDR3 comprises 15 residues. The sample was whole blood, taken at baseline. V usage is TRBV28 and J usage is TRBJ2-5; tentatively, D is TRBD1 or TRBD2 (6 bases each). This TCR came from an adult who was a healthcare worker with PCR-confirmed SARS-CoV-2 infection or an uninfected control (not recorded which). The donor label of this sample is uncertain. DNA of the CDR3: TGTGCCAGCAGTTTTGGGCCGGGGGCAAAAGAGACCCAGTACTTC. Translation gives CASSFGPGAKETQYF.